Each of the 21 T cell receptor beta chains below was sequenced from the same sample in a study of regulatory T cells in long-lasting Graves disease (dated by TCRdb to 2020 to 2023). Receptors were amplified or captured by multiplex PCR. The instrument was an Illumina HiSeq 4000. TCR beta libraries were built with iRepertoire HTBI primers and Arm-PCR amplification of CDR3 regions. TCRdb passed the public sequencing reads through fastp at Q25 and MiXCR, retaining productive beta sequences. Merged by CDR3 protein, the rows form single entries marked with the most common genes and DNA. In this sample the table shows hundreds of thousands of distinct CDR3 sequences, under 20% of which occur a single time. The top ten clones comprise around a sixth of the sample. The intended sense of this specimen's time point label: newly diagnosed GD, antithyroid drugs for less than 3 months. For both TCR sequencing and RNA sequencing, RNA was extracted from PBMCs in TRIzol.

These sequences were also reported in another study, on T cells in Graves' hyperthyroidism and ophthalmopathy.

This specimen was peripheral blood mononuclear cells (PBMCs), taken at new diagnosis, from a patient treated with antithyroid drugs. These receptor sequences come from a woman in her thirties with Graves disease. Donor details come from another sample of the same person, matched by shared clones.

This clonotype was counted a few times. The chain carries TRBV6-2 or TRBV6-3 and TRBJ2-1, with D tentatively TRBD2 (6 bases). V was shortened by 6 bases and J by 3 bases, with 15 bases between the two germline ends. Per germline, CDR1 MNHEY and CDR2 SVGEGT. There are 15 residues in the CDR3. CDR3 loop: CASSSPGRDYNEQFF. The CDR3 DNA follows: TGTGCCAGCAGCTCCCCGGGGCGGGACTACAATGAGCAGTTCTTC.

V and J are TRBV27 and TRBJ2-1; no clear D. The DNA end is more similar to TRBJ2-5, so the J call may be wrong. Per germline, CDR1 MNHEY and CDR2 SMNVEV (reference sequence). The CDR3 contains 13 residues. In nucleotides, the CDR3 is TGTGCCAGCAGCCCCGCTACCGCAGAGACCCAGTACTTC. Translated: CASSPATAETQYF.

This clonotype showed up just a few times. This chain uses TRBV5-8 with TRBJ2-1; the match to TRBD2 covers 8 bases. This CDR3 region has 16 residues. Germline V gene data show CDR1 as SGHTS and CDR2 as YDEGEE. V trimming: 2 bases; J trimming: 9 bases; junction bases outside the gene matches: 13. The chain's CDR3 is CASSLSGSMGVGEQFF. The DNA for the CDR3 is TGTGCCAGCAGCTTAAGCGGGAGTATGGGGGTGGGTGAGCAGTTCTTC.

The genes are TRBV18 and TRBJ1-1, with 12 bases matching TRBD1. CDR1 and CDR2 from the germline V gene are KGHSH and LQKENI. V lost 0 bases and J lost 4; bases outside the gene matches: 0. CDR3 length equals 15 residues. CDR3 sequence: CASSPPGQGATEAFF. The CDR3 nucleotides read TGTGCCAGCTCACCACCGGGACAGGGGGCCACTGAAGCTTTCTTT.

The chain joins TRBV20-1 to TRBJ2-5; D not resolved. Germline loops: CDR1 DFQATT, CDR2 SNEGSKA (reference sequence). The CDR3 spans 12 residues. V was shortened by 5 bases and J by 2 bases, with 9 bases between the two germline ends. The CDR3 DNA sequence: TGCAGTGCTTCTCGACTGCAAGAGACCCAGTACTTC. Its translation: CSASRLQETQYF.

This clonotype appeared a few times. At one end the junction does not follow the germline gene, possibly because of a read error. The chain couples TRBV25-1 to TRBJ2-1, with TRBD2 matching 8 bases. This CDR3 is 17 amino acids long. In germline, CDR1 is MGHDK, CDR2 SYGVNS. Written as DNA, the CDR3 is TGTGCCGGCAGCCCCGGACTTGGATTAGCGGGATACAATGAGCAGTTCTTC. Translating gives CAGSPGLGLAGYNEQFF.

This clonotype was observed many times. The gene calls are TRBV6-2 or TRBV6-3 and TRBJ1-2, with unresolved D. V lost 5 bases to trimming and J lost 8 bases, with 18 bases between them. The CDR3 covers 14 residues. Germline values: CDR1 MNHEY, CDR2 SVGEGT. The CDR3 coding sequence is TGTGCCAGCAGTGAAGTTCTCAGGTCTAACGGCTACACCTTC. Protein: CASSEVLRSNGYTF.

The CDR3 DNA is TGTGCCAGCAGCTCGGGACCCACTTCTGGGGAGCTGTTTTTT. This gives the protein CASSSGPTSGELFF. The chain joins TRBV7-8 to TRBJ2-2, with D possibly being TRBD1 or TRBD2 (5 bases each). The germline V gene has CDR1 SGHVS and CDR2 FQNEAQ. The ends were cut back, 4 bases at V and 8 bases at J, with 14 bases in the middle. The CDR3 spans 14 residues.

This clonotype was seen repeatedly, ten times or more. The chain carries TRBV27 and TRBJ2-5; 9 bases match TRBD2. This CDR3 is 16 amino acids long. The V gene's germline CDR1 is MNHEY and CDR2 SMNVEV (reference sequence). V dropped 5 bases and J dropped 1; count of bases not matched to a gene: 8. This CDR3 reads CASSPLLAGVQETQYF. The CDR3 bases are TGTGCCAGCAGTCCACTATTAGCGGGAGTCCAAGAGACCCAGTACTTC.

There are many counts of this clonotype. The chain employs TRBV9 and TRBJ1-5; perhaps TRBD1 as D (5 bases). CDR1 is SGDLS and CDR2 is YYNGEE in the germline V gene. The CDR3 spans 16 residues. Trimming stripped 3 bases from V and 0 bases from J, with 13 bases between. DNA of the CDR3: TGTGCCAGCAGCGGCGGGCCGGGGGATAGCAATCAGCCCCAGCATTTT. This codes for CASSGGPGDSNQPQHF.

The rearrangement links TRBV29-1 to TRBJ2-3; D unclear. V lost 2 bases and J 8 bases, leaving 11 bases between the germline ends. The germline V gene encodes CDR1 SQVTM and CDR2 ANQGSEA. CDR3 length: 12 residues. This CDR3 is CSVEHFYGTQYF. CDR3 coding DNA: TGCAGCGTTGAACATTTTTACGGTACGCAGTATTTT.

CDR3 amino acids: CSARDLAPPYEQYF. CDR3 nucleotide sequence: TGCAGTGCTAGAGATCTAGCGCCACCCTACGAGCAGTACTTC. The J gene is TRBJ2-7, the V gene TRBV20-1; weak D call: TRBD2 (6 bases). Per the germline V gene, CDR1 is DFQATT and CDR2 is SNEGSKA (reference sequence). The V end was cut by 0 bases, the J end by 2 bases, with 11 bases between. The CDR3 totals 14 residues.

Here the CDR3 reads CASSTTPGQITEAFF. CDR3 bases: TGTGCCAGCAGCACCACCCCGGGACAGATCACTGAAGCTTTCTTT. The chain is built from TRBV7-3 and TRBJ1-1, with 7 bases lining up with TRBD1. Trimming cost V 5 bases and J 4 bases; bases outside gene matches: 10. The CDR3 length is 15 residues. Per germline, CDR1 SGHTA and CDR2 FQGTGA.

The table lists this clonotype with many counts. J is TRBJ2-7 and V is TRBV7-9; TRBD2 aligns across 10 bases. J gave up 4 bases and V 5 bases, and 11 bases lay outside the gene matches. This CDR3 has 16 amino acids. Germline V gene data show CDR1 as SEHNR and CDR2 as FQNEAQ (reference sequence). The CDR3 DNA follows: TGTGCCAGCAGCCGTGCTGGTAGCGGGAGGCGGTACGAGCAGTACTTC. Its translation: CASSRAGSGRRYEQYF. Full variable domain (missing parts from reference TRBV7-9 and TRBJ2-7): DTGVSQNPRHKITKRGQNVTFRCDPISEHNRLYWYRQTLGQGPEFLTYFQNEAQLEKSRLLSDRFSAERPKGSFSTLEIQRTEQGDSAMYLCASSRAGSGRRYEQYFGPGTRLTVT.

The chain has TRBV10-2 and TRBJ2-1, with 8 bases fitting TRBD2. Trimming at V came to 3 bases and at J to 4 bases, leaving 8 bases not matched to a gene. The CDR3 runs to 16 residues. CDR1 is WSHSY and CDR2 is SAAADI in the germline V gene. CDR3 region: CASSEMREVRYNEQFF. CDR3 DNA: TGCGCCAGCAGTGAAATGCGGGAGGTTAGATACAATGAGCAGTTCTTC.

For this clonotype: A read error is likely here: a far larger clone is one base away. V is TRBV27 and J is TRBJ1-2, with D uncertain. The CDR3 is 11 residues long. CDR1 is MNHEY and CDR2 is SMNVEV in the germline V gene (reference sequence). CDR3 protein: CASRMDHGCTF. The CDR3, as DNA: TGTGCCAGCAGGATGGATCATGGCTGCACCTTC.

The V call is TRBV2, the J call TRBJ2-7, with TRBD2 identical over 14 bases. This CDR3 region has 16 residues. V dropped 6 bases and J dropped 4; count of bases not matched to a gene: 8. Germline V lookup: CDR1 SNHLY, CDR2 FYNNEI. CDR3 DNA sequence: TGTGCCAGCAGGGGGACTAGCGGGAGTTTTAGTTACGAGCAGTACTTC. It specifies CASRGTSGSFSYEQYF.

The chain combines TRBV11-1 with TRBJ1-6; tentative D call: TRBD1 (5 bases). Germline V lookup: CDR1 SGHAT, CDR2 FQDESV (reference sequence). The CDR3 length is 14 residues. Trimming stripped 5 bases from V and 5 bases from J, with 10 bases between. The CDR3: CASSGRGNNSPLHF. DNA of the CDR3: TGTGCCAGCAGCGGAAGGGGAAATAATTCACCCCTCCACTTT.

The chain combines TRBV28 with TRBJ2-7; 7 bases are shared with TRBD1. This CDR3 is built from 15 residues. With V trimmed by 2 bases and J by 6 bases, 10 bases remained unmatched. Germline V gene sequence: CDR1 MDHEN, CDR2 SYDVKM. CDR3 residues: CASSLGGTGAGEQYF. CDR3 in DNA: TGTGCCAGCAGTTTAGGGGGTACAGGGGCCGGCGAGCAGTACTTC.

This clonotype was seen a handful of times. This chain joins TRBV20-1 and TRBJ1-1; TRBD1 might be the D (5 bases). The V end was cut by 0 bases, the J end by 0 bases, with 14 bases between. CDR1 and CDR2 (germline): DFQATT, SNEGSKA (reference sequence). The CDR3 has 16 amino acids. Here the CDR3 reads CSARESGFIMNTEAFF. CDR3 DNA: TGCAGTGCTAGAGAGTCAGGGTTTATCATGAACACTGAAGCTTTCTTT.

The chain links TRBV9 to TRBJ2-1, with 9 positions matching TRBD1. The CDR3 length is 15 residues. Germline trimming cut 3 bases from V and 5 bases from J; bases unmatched to any gene: 6. Germline lookup yields CDR1 SGDLS and CDR2 YYNGEE. The CDR3 coding sequence is TGTGCCAGCAGCGAATACGGACAGGGGAACAATGAGCAGTTCTTC. This sequence encodes CASSEYGQGNNEQFF.